Each of the 13 T cell receptor beta chains below was sequenced from the same sample in a study of blood T cell repertoires in COVID-19. Produced via immunoSEQ multiplex PCR; TCRdb's table is partial and in-frame only. The sample yields 350,000 or so clones, about 87% seen once. Specimen: peripheral blood. These receptors were taken from a woman in her twenties or thirties with COVID-19, enrolled during active disease.

The rearrangement joins TRBV28 to TRBJ2-7; a weak D match, TRBD1 (6 bases). Germline loops: CDR1 MDHEN, CDR2 SYDVKM. V gave up 2 bases and J gave up 3 bases, with 11 bases separating them. This CDR3 spans 14 amino acids. Written as DNA, the CDR3 is TGTGCCAGCAGTTTACACAGGGAGCTCTACGAGCAGTACTTC. Protein: CASSLHRELYEQYF.

V and J are TRBV7-2 and TRBJ2-7; tentatively, D is TRBD2 (6 bases). This CDR3 is built from 13 residues. Germline CDR1 and CDR2: SGHTA and FQGNSA. V lost 5 bases and J lost 7, with 15 bases in between. Here the CDR3 reads CASSRDGGWEQYF. In DNA, the CDR3 is TGTGCCAGCAGCCGAGACGGGGGTTGGGAGCAGTACTTC.

V and J are TRBV10-3 and TRBJ1-6, with a possible D match to TRBD1 (5 bases). Germline CDR1 is ENHRY and CDR2 is SYGVKD. V lost 3 bases, J lost 9 bases, and 12 bases lay in between. The CDR3 covers 14 residues. This CDR3 is CAISDRGDTSPLHF. The DNA for the CDR3 is TGTGCCATCAGTGACCGGGGGGATACTTCACCCCTCCACTTT.

The chain is built from TRBV30 and TRBJ2-5; TRBD2 might be the D (5 bases). Deletions cut 2 bases from V and 5 bases from J, with 9 bases between. CDR1 GTSNPN and CDR2 SVGIG come from the germline V gene (reference sequence). The CDR3 loop spans 12 amino acids. The chain's CDR3 is CAWSPSLETQYF. CDR3 nucleotide sequence: TGTGCCTGGAGTCCTAGCTTGGAGACCCAGTACTTC. Full variable domain (missing parts from reference TRBV30 and TRBJ2-5): SQTIHQWPATLVQPVGSPLSLECTVEGTSNPNLYWYRQAAGRGLQLLFYSVGIGQISSEVPQNLSASRPQDRQFILSSKKLLLSDSGFYLCAWSPSLETQYFGPGTRLLVL.

This clone was seen only once. V usage is TRBV19 and J usage is TRBJ2-2, with TRBD1 matching 8 bases. The CDR3 loop spans 16 amino acids. In germline, CDR1 is LNHDA, CDR2 SQIVND (reference sequence). Germline trimming cut 1 base from V and 5 bases from J; bases unmatched to any gene: 6. The CDR3 DNA is TGTGCCAGTAGTATAGTTGGACAGGGAAGGACCGGGGAGCTGTTTTTT. Translating gives CASSIVGQGRTGELFF. Full variable domain (missing parts from reference TRBV19 and TRBJ2-2): DGGITQSPKYLFRKEGQNVTLSCEQNLNHDAMYWYRQDPGQGLRLIYYSQIVNDFQKGDIAEGYSVSREKKESFPLTVTSAQKNPTAFYLCASSIVGQGRTGELFFGEGSRLTVL.

The V gene is TRBV28, the J gene TRBJ1-4, with a possible D match to TRBD1 (6 bases). CDR1 MDHEN and CDR2 SYDVKM come from the germline V gene. The CDR3 loop spans 14 amino acids. V was cut by 4 bases and J by 3 bases, with 9 bases left in between. The chain's CDR3 is CASSSQGPNEKLFF. The DNA for the CDR3 is TGTGCCAGCAGTTCACAGGGCCCTAATGAAAAACTGTTTTTT.

A single count supports this clone. This chain uses TRBV2 with TRBJ1-4; possible D gene TRBD1, 5 bases. This CDR3 spans 14 amino acids. The V gene's germline CDR1 is SNHLY and CDR2 FYNNEI. The germline V and J ends were trimmed by 1 base and 3 bases, with 6 bases remaining between them. The CDR3 reads CASSEGGANEKLFF. DNA of the CDR3: TGTGCCAGCAGTGAAGGGGGGGCTAATGAAAAACTGTTTTTT.

This clone was picked up a small number of times. The chain has TRBV23-1 and TRBJ1-6, with D unresolved. Being an ORF, TRBV23-1 has a function that is uncertain. V dropped 3 bases and J dropped 7 bases, with 16 bases sitting between them. This CDR3 region has 16 residues. The CDR3: CASSQRCPTRNSPLHF. In DNA form, the CDR3 reads TGCGCCAGCAGTCAGCGGTGCCCCACTCGGAATTCACCCCTCCACTTT.

The chain combines TRBV24-1 with TRBJ2-3; 10 positions agree with TRBD2. This CDR3 spans 16 amino acids. V shed 4 bases, J shed 6 bases, and the junction held 9 bases outside the gene matches. CDR1 is KGHDR and CDR2 is SFDVKD in the germline V gene. The CDR3 DNA reads TGTGCCACCAGTGACCTTTCTAGCGGGAGTGAGGATACGCAGTATTTT. Amino acid sequence: CATSDLSSGSEDTQYF.

The chain links TRBV5-5 to TRBJ1-6; 7 bases fit TRBD1. Germline CDR1 and CDR2: SGHKS and YYEKEE (reference sequence). Unmatched junction bases numbered 13, after V lost 0 bases and J lost 7 bases. The CDR3 extends over 18 amino acids. CDR3 coding DNA: TGTGCCAGCAGCTTGGGGTTAATCAAGACAGGGCGAAATTCACCCCTCCACTTT. Translating gives CASSLGLIKTGRNSPLHF. The full variable domain, in which reference TRBV5-5 and TRBJ1-6 provide the parts outside the CDR3, is DAGVTQSPTHLIKTRGQQVTLRCSPISGHKSVSWYQQVLGQGPQFIFQYYEKEERGRGNFPDRFSARQFPNYSSELNVNALLLGDSALYLCASSLGLIKTGRNSPLHFGNGTRLTVT.

CDR3 bases: TGCAGCTCCCGTGGTCTGCGGACAGGGGTTACAGATACGCAGTATTTT. Protein product: CSSRGLRTGVTDTQYF. J is TRBJ2-3 and V is TRBV29-1, with 9 bases fitting TRBD1. Germline loops: CDR1 SQVTM, CDR2 ANQGSEA. The CDR3 spans 16 residues. With 8 bases clipped from V and 3 bases from J, the junction kept 15 bases outside the gene matches.

This chain links TRBV2 with TRBJ2-5; TRBD2 might be the D (7 bases). V lost 5 bases to trimming and J lost 3 bases, with 19 bases between them. This CDR3 has 16 residues. CDR1 and CDR2 (germline): SNHLY, FYNNEI. The CDR3 region is CASSPNKGGPKETQYF. The CDR3 DNA follows: TGTGCCAGCAGTCCCAATAAGGGGGGGCCTAAAGAGACCCAGTACTTC.

This chain connects TRBV2 to TRBJ2-7; a weak D match, TRBD1 (6 bases). There are 14 residues in the CDR3. Germline V gives CDR1 SNHLY, CDR2 FYNNEI. The V end was cut by 6 bases, the J end by 0 bases, with 12 bases between. The CDR3, as DNA: TGTGCCAGCAGATCTGACAGGAGCTCCTACGAGCAGTACTTC. Its translation: CASRSDRSSYEQYF.